Below are 14 T cell receptor beta chains sequenced from a single sample in a study of beta chain features in type 1 diabetes. Study-wide points: Researchers report that Type 1 diabetes patients had moderately but significantly shorter TCRB CDR3s across all four CD4+ subsets.

No antigen has been identified for these receptors. What was sequenced were expressed TCRB transcripts, since all of the isolated RNA had been reverse transcribed. Produced via immunoSEQ multiplex PCR; TCRdb's table is partial and in-frame only. The sample lists 100,000 to 150,000 clones; roughly 10% were seen once. The sample was central memory CD4+ T cells from blood. The receptors derive from a man aged 25 to 40 with type 1 diabetes.

The table lists this clone with a few counts. V is TRBV30 and J is TRBJ1-3, with 7 bases matching TRBD1. Per the germline V gene, CDR1 is GTSNPN and CDR2 is SVGIG (reference sequence). V dropped 4 bases and J dropped 7; count of bases not matched to a gene: 4. The CDR3 loop spans 12 amino acids. CDR3 region: CAWKTGRNTIYF. CDR3 sequence (DNA): TGTGCCTGGAAGACAGGGAGGAACACCATATATTTT.

This clone occurred a few times. V gene TRBV7-3 combines with J gene TRBJ2-5; 7 positions match TRBD2. The CDR3 extends over 15 amino acids. The germline CDR1 and CDR2 sequences are SGHTA and FQGTGA. V gave up 7 bases and J gave up 0 bases; unmatched junction bases: 8. The CDR3 protein is CASKASGRYQETQYF. Written as DNA, the CDR3 is TGTGCCAGCAAGGCTAGCGGCAGGTACCAAGAGACCCAGTACTTC.

This clone was counted only a few times. Other DNA sequences from this sample encode an identical CDR3 as well. The genes are TRBV6-1 and TRBJ1-2, with D possibly TRBD1 on 5 matching bases. CDR1 and CDR2 from the germline V gene are MNHNS and SASEGT. V was shortened by 3 bases and J by 5 bases, with 7 bases between the two germline ends. This CDR3 is built from 12 residues. CDR3 sequence (DNA): TGTGCCAGCAGTGAGGGACTGTATGGCTACACCTTC. Amino acid sequence: CASSEGLYGYTF.

This clone was observed a few times. The V and J genes are TRBV7-3 and TRBJ2-5; 7 bases are a match to TRBD1. The CDR3 sequence is 13 residues long. Germline trimming cut 4 bases from V and 5 bases from J; bases unmatched to any gene: 4. Per the germline V gene, CDR1 is SGHTA and CDR2 is FQGTGA. The CDR3 coding sequence is TGTGCCAGCAGCTCAGGACAGGCGGAGACCCAGTACTTC. Residues: CASSSGQAETQYF.

This clone was seen more than once but under ten times. The V and J genes are TRBV5-1 and TRBJ2-1; 15 bases fit TRBD2. Germline V gene lookup returns CDR1 SGHRS and CDR2 YFSETQ. The CDR3 runs 17 residues. The V segment lost 3 bases and the J segment 7 bases; nucleotides outside the gene matches: 8. The CDR3 spells CASSSGLAGGPRNEQFF. The CDR3 DNA reads as TGCGCCAGCAGCTCCGGACTAGCGGGGGGGCCAAGAAATGAGCAGTTCTTC.

This clone was picked up a small number of times. The junction departs from the called germline gene at one end, perhaps through a read error. The chain carries TRBV5-4 and TRBJ2-3, with a possible D match to TRBD2 (6 bases). Germline lookup yields CDR1 SGHNT and CDR2 YYREEE (reference sequence). The CDR3 spans 14 residues. The CDR3 bases are TGCGCCAGCAGCTCCCTATCGGGGGCAGATACGCAGTATTTT. This codes for CASSSLSGADTQYF.

This clone was seen more than once but under ten times. The chain links TRBV2 to TRBJ1-1; TRBD1 matches 10 bases. CDR3 length equals 15 residues. The V and J ends lost 0 bases and 5 bases, in that order; junction bases with no gene match: 3. Germline CDR1 reads SNHLY; CDR2 reads FYNNEI. CDR3: CASSEAGQGVTEAFF. The CDR3 nucleotides read TGTGCCAGCAGTGAAGCAGGACAGGGGGTAACTGAAGCTTTCTTT.

This clone was observed many times. This chain uses TRBV29-1 with TRBJ2-1; the D is unclear. V was cut by 7 bases and J by 10 bases, with 17 bases left in between. The CDR3 is made up of 12 amino acids. Germline values: CDR1 SQVTM, CDR2 ANQGSEA. This chain's CDR3 is CSAAAFDREQFF. CDR3 coding DNA: TGCAGCGCCGCGGCCTTCGATCGGGAGCAGTTCTTC.

This clone was observed a few times. This chain joins TRBV29-1 and TRBJ1-5; the D is unclear. The germline V gene encodes CDR1 SQVTM and CDR2 ANQGSEA. Trimming took 5 bases from V and 2 from J, leaving 10 bases between them. The CDR3 runs to 13 residues. The CDR3 loop reads CSVLEQRNQPQHF. Written as DNA, the CDR3 is TGCAGCGTTCTGGAACAGCGCAATCAGCCCCAGCATTTT.

The chain links TRBV12-5 to TRBJ1-5, with D uncertain. The CDR3 consists of 12 residues. Germline CDR1 is LGHNT and CDR2 is FRNRAP. Trimming took off 4 bases at V and 4 bases at J, with 5 bases between the two ends. CDR3 amino acids: CASGSLNQPQHF. For the CDR3, the DNA is TGTGCTAGTGGTTCCCTAAATCAGCCCCAGCATTTT.

V usage is TRBV9 and J usage is TRBJ2-3, with a tentative D call TRBD2 (5 bases). Germline-derived CDR1 and CDR2 are SGDLS and YYNGEE. The CDR3 is 12 amino acids. The CDR3 is CAVSPREDTQYF. DNA for the CDR3: TGTGCAGTCTCCCCCCGGGAAGATACGCAGTATTTT.

V and J are TRBV4-2 and TRBJ2-2, with 8 bases aligning to TRBD2. CDR3 size: 17 residues. Germline assignment: CDR1 LGHNA and CDR2 YNFKEQ. V lost 3 bases, J lost 4 bases, and 10 bases stayed unmatched. CDR3 DNA: TGTGCCAGCAGCCATGGTGGCCGCGCGGGGGGCACCGGGGAGCTGTTTTTT. It codes for CASSHGGRAGGTGELFF.

This chain links TRBV5-6 with TRBJ2-5, with D perhaps matching TRBD1 (5 bases). Deletions cut 0 bases from V and 3 bases from J, with 12 bases between. Germline V gene sequence: CDR1 SGHDT, CDR2 YYEEEE. The length of the CDR3 is 15 residues. The CDR3 reads CASSLERGRKETQYF. The CDR3 DNA follows: TGTGCCAGCAGCTTGGAAAGGGGTCGAAAAGAGACCCAGTACTTC.

This clone was recorded a few times. J is TRBJ2-1 and V is TRBV6-1; possible D gene TRBD2, 6 bases. This CDR3 spans 16 amino acids. V was cut by 4 bases and J by 12 bases, with 25 bases left in between. Germline lookup yields CDR1 MNHNS and CDR2 SASEGT. The DNA of the CDR3 is TGTGCCAGCAGTGTCGGGGGAGCTACCTATACAATTGGGCAGTTCTTC. Amino acid sequence: CASSVGGATYTIGQFF.